This T cell receptor (beta chain) was retrieved from a study of blood T cell repertoires in COVID-19. Study as a whole: Italy, Spain and the United States were the sources of the convalescent and acute COVID-19 samples.

Source study methods: Estimation of nucleated cell counts relied on the amplification of reference gene primers. Repertoires were generated with immunoSEQ multiplex PCR, while TCRdb's copy carries only in-frame clones and drops some. V, J and clone size were drawn from that table, and D and trimming were deduced from the DNA. The sample lists 150,000 to 200,000 clones, approximately 90% occurring once. Germline values: CDR1 LNHDA, CDR2 SQIVND (reference sequence). The trim removed 1 base at V and 4 bases at J, leaving 5 bases unmatched. The CDR3 is made up of 16 amino acids. Only one count was recorded for this clone.

The chain combines TRBV19 with TRBJ2-3, with 10 bases lining up with TRBD2. The receptor's source is a man younger than 30 with active or convalescent COVID-19. Material: peripheral blood. This chain's CDR3 is CASSIVGTSAADTQYF. DNA for the CDR3: TGTGCCAGTAGTATAGTGGGGACTAGCGCGGCAGATACGCAGTATTTT.